Listed below are T cell receptor beta chains from one sample, sequenced in a study of blood T cell repertoires in COVID-19. Generated by immunoSEQ multiplex PCR, the TCRdb table keeps only in-frame clones and is missing some. The data hold roughly 59,000 clones, with 70% to 85% observed a single time. Sequencing was done on a sample of peripheral blood. Receptors were obtained from a human donor in a cohort sampled during active COVID-19. CDR3s include the opening cysteine and the closing phenylalanine or tryptophan. A D gene is named only where the DNA matches it firmly. Only some rows state a clone size, as once, few, many or a class for expanded clones.

J gene: TRBJ2-3
clone size: NA
D gene: TRBD2
V gene: TRBV19
CDR3 DNA: TGTGCCAGTAGGACTAGCGGCACAGATACGCAGTATTTT
CDR3 protein: CASRTSGTDTQYF

J gene: TRBJ1-2
clone size: NA
D gene: NA
V gene: TRBV29-1
CDR3 DNA: TGCAGCGTTTCAGGGGCAAGTGGGGGCTACACCTTC
CDR3 protein: CSVSGASGGYTF

J gene: TRBJ1-2
clone size: NA
D gene: TRBD1
V gene: TRBV23-1
CDR3 DNA: TGCGCCAGCAGTCAAGGGACAGGTGGCTACACCTTC
CDR3 protein: CASSQGTGGYTF

J gene: TRBJ2-3
clone size: NA
D gene: NA
V gene: TRBV27
CDR3 DNA: TGTGCCAGCAGTTTATCCTATGCACCGAGTACGCAGTATTTT
CDR3 protein: CASSLSYAPSTQYF

J gene: TRBJ2-3
clone size: NA
D gene: NA
V gene: TRBV6-1
CDR3 DNA: TGTGCCAGCAGTGAGCTTCGCGGTAGCACAGATACGCAGTATTTT
CDR3 protein: CASSELRGSTDTQYF

J gene: TRBJ2-7
clone size: NA
D gene: NA
V gene: TRBV3-1/TRBV3-2
CDR3 DNA: TGTGCCAGCAGCCAAGATGACGTTCCTAGCTTATACTACGAGCAGTACTTC
CDR3 protein: CASSQDDVPSLYYEQYF

J gene: TRBJ2-2
clone size: NA
D gene: TRBD2
V gene: TRBV9
CDR3 DNA: TGTGCCAGCAGCCCTGGGACTAGCGCCAGAATAAACACCGGGGAGCTGTTTTTT
CDR3 protein: CASSPGTSARINTGELFF

J gene: TRBJ2-6
clone size: NA
D gene: NA
V gene: TRBV7-2
CDR3 DNA: TGTGCCAGCAGCACAGGGTCTGGGGCCAACGTCCTGACTTTC
CDR3 protein: CASSTGSGANVLTF

J gene: TRBJ2-1
clone size: few
D gene: TRBD2
V gene: TRBV25-1
CDR3 DNA: TGTGCCAGCAGAGTAGCGGGAACGCAGTTCTTC
CDR3 protein: CASRVAGTQFF

J gene: TRBJ2-2
clone size: NA
D gene: NA
V gene: TRBV5-4
CDR3 DNA: TGTGCCAGCAGCTTGGCGACAGCTAGGAACACCGGGGAGCTGTTTTTT
CDR3 protein: CASSLATARNTGELFF

J gene: TRBJ2-1
clone size: few
D gene: NA
V gene: TRBV7-2
CDR3 DNA: TGTGCCAGCAGCTTAGCGTACGGGTACAATGAGCAGTTCTTC
CDR3 protein: CASSLAYGYNEQFF

J gene: TRBJ1-3
clone size: NA
D gene: NA
V gene: TRBV21-1
CDR3 DNA: TGTGCCAGCAGCAACCGGGACAGGGGGCTTTTTCCTGGAAACACCATATATTTT
CDR3 protein: CASSNRDRGLFPGNTIYF

J gene: TRBJ2-1
clone size: NA
D gene: TRBD2
V gene: TRBV4-3
CDR3 DNA: TGCGCCAGCAGCCAAGTGGGGAGCGGGAGAAAATTCAATGAGCAGTTCTTC
CDR3 protein: CASSQVGSGRKFNEQFF

J gene: TRBJ2-7
clone size: NA
D gene: NA
V gene: TRBV25-1
CDR3 DNA: TGTGCCAGCAGTGAAAGCTTCGAGGAGCAGTACTTC
CDR3 protein: CASSESFEEQYF

J gene: TRBJ2-7
clone size: once
D gene: NA
V gene: TRBV4-3
CDR3 DNA: TGCGCCAGCAGCCCTACAGGGCGCGAGCAGTACTTC
CDR3 protein: CASSPTGREQYF

J gene: TRBJ2-7
clone size: NA
D gene: TRBD1
V gene: TRBV11-2
CDR3 DNA: TGTGCCAGCAGCTTGAACAGGGGGCGCGGCCACGAGCAGTACTTC
CDR3 protein: CASSLNRGRGHEQYF

J gene: TRBJ1-1
clone size: NA
D gene: NA
V gene: TRBV27
CDR3 DNA: TGTGCCAGCAGTTCCACCACTTCCCCCCCAGCGGGCTTGAACACTGAAGCTTTCTTT
CDR3 protein: CASSSTTSPPAGLNTEAFF

J gene: TRBJ1-2
clone size: NA
D gene: NA
V gene: TRBV18
CDR3 DNA: TGTGCCAGCTCATCCGCCGCGGGTTATGGCTACACCTTC
CDR3 protein: CASSSAAGYGYTF

J gene: TRBJ2-1
clone size: once
D gene: NA
V gene: TRBV9
CDR3 DNA: TGTGCCAGCAGCGTAAGTTATACGGAGTCGAATGAGCAGTTCTTC
CDR3 protein: CASSVSYTESNEQFF

J gene: TRBJ1-1
clone size: once
D gene: NA
V gene: TRBV12-5
CDR3 DNA: TGTGCTAGTGGTTTGGGGACAGCTGAAGCTTTCTTT
CDR3 protein: CASGLGTAEAFF

J gene: TRBJ1-2
clone size: NA
D gene: NA
V gene: TRBV7-2
CDR3 DNA: TGTGCCAGCAGCGTCATGGGGGGACGGGGCTACACCTTC
CDR3 protein: CASSVMGGRGYTF

J gene: TRBJ1-4
clone size: NA
D gene: NA
V gene: TRBV4-1
CDR3 DNA: TGCGCCAGCAGCACCCGGGAGACTAATGAAAAACTGTTTTTT
CDR3 protein: CASSTRETNEKLFF

J gene: TRBJ1-5
clone size: NA
D gene: TRBD1
V gene: TRBV19
CDR3 DNA: TGTGCCAGTTGCTCGGACAGGGCGTCTTATCAGCCCCAGCATTTT
CDR3 protein: CASCSDRASYQPQHF

J gene: TRBJ1-1
clone size: NA
D gene: NA
V gene: TRBV7-2
CDR3 DNA: TGTGCCAGCAGCTTAGCCAACAGAATGAACACTGAAGCTTTCTTT
CDR3 protein: CASSLANRMNTEAFF

J gene: TRBJ2-7
clone size: few
D gene: NA
V gene: TRBV21-1
CDR3 DNA: TGTGCCAGCAGCAAAGTTCGGGGACTTATACCCTCCTACGAGCAGTACTTC
CDR3 protein: CASSKVRGLIPSYEQYF

J gene: TRBJ2-7
clone size: NA
D gene: NA
V gene: TRBV7-6
CDR3 DNA: TGTGCCAGCAGCTCTACTGGCGAGCAGTACTTC
CDR3 protein: CASSSTGEQYF

J gene: TRBJ1-2
clone size: NA
D gene: NA
V gene: TRBV6-2/TRBV6-3
CDR3 DNA: TGTGCCAGCAGTTCCCTCGACAGTACTAACTATGGCTACACCTTC
CDR3 protein: CASSSLDSTNYGYTF

J gene: TRBJ1-1
clone size: once
D gene: NA
V gene: TRBV19
CDR3 DNA: TGTGCCAGGCCCCCTCTGTCGGGTAACACTGAAGCTTTCTTT
CDR3 protein: CARPPLSGNTEAFF

J gene: TRBJ1-3
clone size: once
D gene: NA
V gene: TRBV28
CDR3 DNA: TGTGCCAGCAGTTTATTAAGCGTCGGAAACACCATATATTTT
CDR3 protein: CASSLLSVGNTIYF

J gene: TRBJ2-7
clone size: NA
D gene: NA
V gene: TRBV29-1
CDR3 DNA: TGCAGCGTTTGCCGCGGGAAGGGTAACGAGCAGTACTTC
CDR3 protein: CSVCRGKGNEQYF

J gene: TRBJ1-1
clone size: NA
D gene: NA
V gene: TRBV4-3
CDR3 DNA: TGCGCCAGCAGCCTTAGGACAGACATCAACACTGAAGCTTTCTTT
CDR3 protein: CASSLRTDINTEAFF

J gene: TRBJ2-1
clone size: NA
D gene: TRBD2
V gene: TRBV9
CDR3 DNA: TGTGCCAGCAGCGTGTCCTCTAGCGGTTACTCCTACAATGAGCAGTTCTTC
CDR3 protein: CASSVSSSGYSYNEQFF

J gene: TRBJ1-2
clone size: NA
D gene: TRBD1
V gene: TRBV4-1
CDR3 DNA: TGCGCCAGCAGCCAAGAACGACAGGGGGTACGATATGGCTACACCTTC
CDR3 protein: CASSQERQGVRYGYTF

J gene: TRBJ1-1
clone size: NA
D gene: NA
V gene: TRBV6-1
CDR3 DNA: TGTGCCAGCAGTGAAGTATCCGGGAACACTGAAGCTTTCTTT
CDR3 protein: CASSEVSGNTEAFF

J gene: TRBJ2-5
clone size: few
D gene: NA
V gene: TRBV4-2
CDR3 DNA: TGTGCCAGCAGCCAAGGCGGAGCGGAGGAGACCCAGTACTTC
CDR3 protein: CASSQGGAEETQYF

J gene: TRBJ1-2
clone size: few
D gene: NA
V gene: TRBV7-2
CDR3 DNA: TGTGCCAGCAGCTTAGCGCGGCAGGGGCGAGGTGGCTACACCTTC
CDR3 protein: CASSLARQGRGGYTF

J gene: TRBJ1-1
clone size: NA
D gene: TRBD1
V gene: TRBV11-2
CDR3 DNA: TGTGCCAGCAGCCGACAGGGGGCAGGCGCTGAAGCTTTCTTT
CDR3 protein: CASSRQGAGAEAFF

J gene: TRBJ1-1
clone size: NA
D gene: NA
V gene: TRBV4-2
CDR3 DNA: TGTGCCAGCAGCCAAGAGGGTGGCGGCACTGAAGCTTTCTTT
CDR3 protein: CASSQEGGGTEAFF

J gene: TRBJ2-2
clone size: NA
D gene: NA
V gene: TRBV4-2
CDR3 DNA: TGTGCCAGCAGCCAAGGGACTGGGACCGGGGAGCTGTTTTTT
CDR3 protein: CASSQGTGTGELFF

J gene: TRBJ1-3
clone size: NA
D gene: NA
V gene: TRBV6-6
CDR3 DNA: TGTGCCAGCAGTAAAGCGGAATCTGGAAACACCATATATTTT
CDR3 protein: CASSKAESGNTIYF

J gene: TRBJ2-7
clone size: NA
D gene: TRBD1
V gene: TRBV18
CDR3 DNA: TGTGCCAGCTCACCTTACGGGACAGGCACCTACGAGCAGTACTTC
CDR3 protein: CASSPYGTGTYEQYF

J gene: TRBJ2-1
clone size: NA
D gene: NA
V gene: TRBV6-5
CDR3 DNA: TGTGCCAGCAGTTACTCGATGACTATGACAAACAATGAGCAGTTCTTC
CDR3 protein: CASSYSMTMTNNEQFF

J gene: TRBJ2-7
clone size: NA
D gene: NA
V gene: TRBV29-1
CDR3 DNA: TGCAGCGTTGTTTCGATCCTCAGGGACGAGCAGTACTTC
CDR3 protein: CSVVSILRDEQYF

J gene: TRBJ2-7
clone size: few
D gene: NA
V gene: TRBV4-3
CDR3 DNA: TGCGCCAGCAATTCATTTGAATTTTACCCCCTACAGGGTGGGTACGAGCAGTACTTC
CDR3 protein: CASNSFEFYPLQGGYEQYF

J gene: TRBJ2-7
clone size: NA
D gene: TRBD1
V gene: TRBV9
CDR3 DNA: TGTGCCAGCAGCACTGGGACAGGGGAGGACGAGCAGTACTTC
CDR3 protein: CASSTGTGEDEQYF

J gene: TRBJ2-7
clone size: medium-sized
D gene: TRBD1
V gene: TRBV18
CDR3 DNA: TGTGCCAGCTCACCACCCGGAGTCACAGGGGGCGTGGGGCAGTACTTC
CDR3 protein: CASSPPGVTGGVGQYF

J gene: TRBJ2-2
clone size: NA
D gene: NA
V gene: TRBV6-4
CDR3 DNA: TGTGCCAGCAGTGAGCAGGGGACCGGGGAGCTGTTTTTT
CDR3 protein: CASSEQGTGELFF

J gene: TRBJ2-1
clone size: NA
D gene: TRBD2
V gene: TRBV24-1
CDR3 DNA: TGTGCCACCAGTGATCCCTCCTGGACTAGCGGGAGAGGGAATGAGCAGTTCTTC
CDR3 protein: CATSDPSWTSGRGNEQFF

J gene: TRBJ2-5
clone size: NA
D gene: NA
V gene: TRBV5-8
CDR3 DNA: TGTGCCAGCAGCTCTTATTGGGGGCAGCAAGAGACCCAGTACTTC
CDR3 protein: CASSSYWGQQETQYF

J gene: TRBJ1-5
clone size: NA
D gene: TRBD1
V gene: TRBV9
CDR3 DNA: TGTGCCAGCAGCCCAGGGACAGGGGGCTTTAGCAATCAGCCCCAGCATTTT
CDR3 protein: CASSPGTGGFSNQPQHF

J gene: TRBJ2-7
clone size: NA
D gene: NA
V gene: TRBV29-1
CDR3 DNA: TGCAGCGTTATACGAGGCTACGAGCAGTACTTC
CDR3 protein: CSVIRGYEQYF

J gene: TRBJ2-7
clone size: NA
D gene: NA
V gene: TRBV5-4
CDR3 DNA: TGTGCCAGCAGCTTGGGGTCACCACCTTATAGCTACGAGCAGTACTTC
CDR3 protein: CASSLGSPPYSYEQYF

J gene: TRBJ1-4
clone size: NA
D gene: TRBD1
V gene: TRBV6-5
CDR3 DNA: TGTGCCAGCAGAGATACAGGGGGCAGCGAAAAACTGTTTTTT
CDR3 protein: CASRDTGGSEKLFF

J gene: TRBJ1-6
clone size: NA
D gene: NA
V gene: TRBV5-4
CDR3 DNA: TGTGCCAGCAGCTTGTCACAGGTCGGCAATTCACCCCTCCACTTT
CDR3 protein: CASSLSQVGNSPLHF

J gene: TRBJ2-7
clone size: NA
D gene: TRBD1
V gene: TRBV28
CDR3 DNA: TGTGCCAGCAGTACCCGGGACAGATCCTACGAGCAGTACTTC
CDR3 protein: CASSTRDRSYEQYF

J gene: TRBJ2-7
clone size: NA
D gene: NA
V gene: TRBV27
CDR3 DNA: TGTGCCAGCAGTTTAGATGGGGCGCTCCCCTACGAGCAGTACTTC
CDR3 protein: CASSLDGALPYEQYF

J gene: TRBJ2-1
clone size: NA
D gene: TRBD2
V gene: TRBV4-1
CDR3 DNA: TGCGCCAGCAGCCAAGATTTAGGACTAGCGGTGTACAATGAGCAGTTCTTC
CDR3 protein: CASSQDLGLAVYNEQFF

J gene: TRBJ2-7
clone size: NA
D gene: NA
V gene: TRBV29-1
CDR3 DNA: TGCAGCGTTGTGGTCAGGGGAAGCGAGCAGTACTTC
CDR3 protein: CSVVVRGSEQYF